This T cell receptor beta chain was found in a study of CXCR3-negative and CXCR3-positive naive CD8 T cells. Study-wide findings and caveats: Both naive subsets carried similar amounts of surface CD5, so TCR strength was inferred from TRB CDR3 properties. Compared with CXCR3-negative naive cells, CXCR3-positive naive cells showed more hydrophobic TRB CDR3s. Cryopreserved PBMCs had partly decreased CXCR3 expression; fresh PBMCs were used in most assays.

With UMI labels, 5' RACE was used to prepare the TRB cDNA libraries. TCRdb re-called the 5' RACE reads and gives one entry per CDR3 protein, without DNA. The ten top clones account for about 0.48%, within a sample of 150,000 or so distinct CDR3 sequences. With respect to this clonotype: The antigen is unknown.

Triplicate approximately 300,000-cell sorts were made of each CD8+ T cell subset. Among CD8+ T cells, naive ones were CD45RO-CCR7+CD27+CD95-. The CDR3 totals 13 residues. Germline CDR1 is SGHKS and CDR2 is YYEKEE (reference sequence). The chain uses TRBV5-5 and TRBJ2-7. This receptor was taken from a human donor in good health. Some clones in this sample may be carry-over from other donors' samples. The specimen was naive CXCR3+ CD8+ T cells from blood. This sample's subset: CD45RO-CCR7+CD27+CD95- naive CD8+ T cells expressing CXCR3 (TNR3+). CDR3 sequence: CASSQDGNYEQYF.